Listed below are T cell receptor beta chains from one sample, sequenced in a study of shared clonotypes between healthy human individuals. Measured with immunoSEQ multiplex PCR; TCRdb has only the in-frame clones, and not every one. Here the sample spans about 2 million clones, roughly 94% being singletons. Material for sequencing was naive CD8+ T cells sorted from blood. All receptors come from a man younger than 35 in good health. The CDR3 runs from the conserved cysteine through the conserved F or W. D genes are given only for firm matches. Rows may omit the clone size; those that give it use once, few, many or a size class.

V	D	size	J	DNA	CDR3
TRBV6-5	NA	NA	TRBJ2-3	TGTGCCAGCAGTTACTCAGTGGCAGATATCACAGATACGCAGTATTTT	CASSYSVADITDTQYF
TRBV27	TRBD1	NA	TRBJ1-1	TGTGCCAGCACTCGCACAGGGGGGAACACTGAAGCTTTCTTT	CASTRTGGNTEAFF
TRBV29-1	NA	NA	TRBJ2-7	TGCAGCGTTGAAATGCGGCGGTACCCCTCCTACGAGCAGTACTTC	CSVEMRRYPSYEQYF
TRBV14	NA	NA	TRBJ2-3	TGTGCCAGCAGCCAAGTCCGACAGGCGATCAGCACAGATACGCAGTATTTT	CASSQVRQAISTDTQYF
TRBV2	NA	NA	TRBJ2-7	TGTGCCAGCAAACAACCGGAAGGTTGGAGCTACGAGCAGTACTTC	CASKQPEGWSYEQYF
TRBV27	TRBD1	NA	TRBJ1-6	TGTGCCAGCCAAGTCGGGACAGATTCACCCCTCCACTTT	CASQVGTDSPLHF
TRBV13	TRBD1	NA	TRBJ2-7	TGTGCCAGCAGCGAGACGGGAACAGGGGGCGACTACGAGCAGTACTTC	CASSETGTGGDYEQYF
TRBV7-9	TRBD1	NA	TRBJ1-1	TGTGCCAGCAGCTCGACAGGGGGCTCGTTTGTCTATCAGGCTTTCTTT	CASSSTGGSFVYQAFF
TRBV5-1	NA	NA	TRBJ1-6	TGCGCCAGCAGCTTGGAATTTGACACCCCCCTCCACTTT	CASSLEFDTPLHF
TRBV27	TRBD1	NA	TRBJ1-2	TGTGCCAGCAGCCCTTCAGACAGGGCGGTCTATGGCTACACCTTC	CASSPSDRAVYGYTF
TRBV5-6	NA	NA	TRBJ2-3	TGTGCCAGCAGCTTTTTTAGCGGATACACAGATACGCAGTATTTT	CASSFFSGYTDTQYF
TRBV11-1	NA	NA	TRBJ1-1	TGTGCCAGCAGCTTGGCCGATACCAGGGAAGCTTTCTTT	CASSLADTREAFF
TRBV28	NA	NA	TRBJ2-7	TGTGCCAGCGGGTATGGCGAGCAGTACTTC	CASGYGEQYF
TRBV6-5	TRBD1	NA	TRBJ1-2	TGTGCCTCCAGGGGGGATGGCTACACCTTC	CASRGDGYTF
TRBV30	NA	NA	TRBJ2-7	TGTGCCTGGAGTTCAGAGGCCTACGAGCAGTACTTC	CAWSSEAYEQYF
TRBV2	TRBD1	once	TRBJ1-1	TGTGCCAGCAGTGTAGGGACAGACACTGAAGCTTTCTTT	CASSVGTDTEAFF
TRBV29-1	NA	NA	TRBJ1-4	TGCAGCGCCCTCGGTGGGGCGACTAATGAAAAACTGTTTTTT	CSALGGATNEKLFF
TRBV27	NA	once	TRBJ2-3	TGTGCCAGCACTACCTCTGCCGGGACCTACACAGATACGCAGTATTTT	CASTTSAGTYTDTQYF
TRBV13	TRBD1	NA	TRBJ1-2	TGTGCCAGCAGCTTAGAGCAGGGGGGGTATGGCTACACCTTC	CASSLEQGGYGYTF
TRBV5-8	NA	NA	TRBJ1-1	TGTGCCAGCAGCTTGGCGGAAGGGCTCGGCACTGAAGCTTTCTTT	CASSLAEGLGTEAFF
TRBV14	NA	NA	TRBJ2-7	TGTGCCAGCAGCCAAGAAACAGCCTACGAGCAGTACTTC	CASSQETAYEQYF
TRBV11-2	TRBD1	once	TRBJ1-2	TGTGCCAGCAGCTTAGGGGGTATTTGGGACAGGCCAGGGAACTATGGCTACACCTTC	CASSLGGIWDRPGNYGYTF
TRBV5-6	NA	NA	TRBJ2-7	TGTGCCAGCAGCTTAATTTCAGGGTTTTCCTACGAGCAGTACTTC	CASSLISGFSYEQYF
TRBV11-3	TRBD1	NA	TRBJ2-7	TGTGCCAGCAGCTTAGTCGGGACAGGGAACTACGAGCAGTACTTC	CASSLVGTGNYEQYF
TRBV9	TRBD1	once	TRBJ2-3	TGTGCCAGCAGCCCCACAATAGGACAGGGGGATACGCAGTATTTT	CASSPTIGQGDTQYF
TRBV28	NA	once	TRBJ1-2	TGTGCCAGCAGTTCACGTCTCTCCGGGAACTATGGCTACACCTTC	CASSSRLSGNYGYTF
TRBV9	TRBD1	NA	TRBJ1-1	TGTGCCAGCAGCGTCGGACAGGGAGGCGGCACTGAAGCTTTCTTT	CASSVGQGGGTEAFF